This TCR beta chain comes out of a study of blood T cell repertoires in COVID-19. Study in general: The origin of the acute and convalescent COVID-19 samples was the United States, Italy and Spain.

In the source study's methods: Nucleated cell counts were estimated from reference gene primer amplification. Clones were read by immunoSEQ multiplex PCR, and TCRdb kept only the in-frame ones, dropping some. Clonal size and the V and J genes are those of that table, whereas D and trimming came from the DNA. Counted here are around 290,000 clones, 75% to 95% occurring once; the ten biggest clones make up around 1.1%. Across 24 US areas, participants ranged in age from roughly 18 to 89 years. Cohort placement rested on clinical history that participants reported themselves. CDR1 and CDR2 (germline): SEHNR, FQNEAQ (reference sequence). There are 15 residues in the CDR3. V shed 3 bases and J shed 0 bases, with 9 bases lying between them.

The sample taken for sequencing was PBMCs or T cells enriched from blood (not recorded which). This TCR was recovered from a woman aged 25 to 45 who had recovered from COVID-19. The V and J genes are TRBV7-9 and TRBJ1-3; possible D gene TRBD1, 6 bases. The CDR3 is CASSFQGHSGNTIYF. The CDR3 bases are TGTGCCAGCAGCTTTCAGGGACACTCTGGAAACACCATATATTTT.